What follows are 16 T cell receptor beta chains derived from one specimen sequenced in a study of cytomegalovirus exposure and HLA in healthy donors. PCR was performed using 60 Vbeta and 13 Jbeta primers. Assay: immunoSEQ multiplex PCR; the TCRdb copy retains only in-frame clones and omits some. The table records approximately 170,000 clones, 81% of them present only once. Sequences were obtained from PBMCs. Receptors originate from a man aged 50 to 59 in good health and CMV-seropositive.

The CDR3 loop is CASSVRQNTGELFF. As DNA, the CDR3 is TGTGCCAGCAGCGTAAGACAGAACACCGGGGAGCTGTTTTTT. The chain combines TRBV9 with TRBJ2-2; D not certain. V lost 1 base to trimming and J lost 1 base, with 5 bases between them. The CDR3 sequence is 14 residues long. Germline-derived CDR1 and CDR2 are SGDLS and YYNGEE.

The chain employs TRBV16 and TRBJ1-1, with a tentative D call TRBD1 (6 bases). This CDR3 spans 14 amino acids. Deletions cut 4 bases from V and 1 base from J, with 10 bases between. Germline assignment: CDR1 KGHSY and CDR2 FQNENV. The CDR3 nucleotides are TGTGCCAGCAGCCGATTGGACAGGAACACTGAAGCTTTCTTT. Translating it yields CASSRLDRNTEAFF.

The genes are TRBV2 and TRBJ1-2; possible D gene TRBD1, 6 bases. CDR1 and CDR2 (germline): SNHLY, FYNNEI. Trimming removed 6 bases at V and 7 bases at J, with 15 bases between. This CDR3 comprises 13 residues. The CDR3 coding sequence is TGTGCCAGCAGCCTAACGGGGGGCGCTGGCTACACCTTC. The encoded protein is CASSLTGGAGYTF.

The chain uses TRBV28 and TRBJ2-7, with 9 bases fitting TRBD1. CDR3 length equals 12 residues. V lost 5 bases and J lost 11; bases outside the gene matches: 7. The V gene's germline CDR1 is MDHEN and CDR2 SYDVKM. CDR3 residues: CASSPLGQGKYF. The DNA for the CDR3 is TGTGCCAGCAGTCCCCTTGGACAGGGGAAGTACTTC.

This chain connects TRBV9 to TRBJ2-1; 12 nucleotides agree with TRBD2. This CDR3 spans 15 amino acids. Trimming cost V 4 bases and J 4 bases; bases outside gene matches: 3. Germline loops: CDR1 SGDLS, CDR2 YYNGEE. The CDR3, as DNA: TGTGCCAGCAGCTCCGGGACTAGCGGGTACAATGAGCAGTTCTTC. Its translation: CASSSGTSGYNEQFF.

The genes are TRBV5-1 and TRBJ2-1; 13 bases agree with TRBD2. V lost 5 bases to trimming and J lost 5 bases; unmatched junction nucleotides: 4. The CDR3 consists of 15 residues. Germline assignment: CDR1 SGHRS and CDR2 YFSETQ. CDR3: CASSSGTSGNNEQFF. The CDR3 nucleotides are TGCGCCAGCAGTTCCGGGACTAGCGGGAACAATGAGCAGTTCTTC.

CDR3 in amino acids: CASSETGPGSYTF. The CDR3 DNA follows: TGTGCCAGCAGTGAGACAGGGCCCGGTAGCTACACCTTC. The J gene is TRBJ1-2, the V gene TRBV25-1, with 7 bases fitting TRBD1. Germline V gives CDR1 MGHDK, CDR2 SYGVNS. This CDR3 has 13 residues. V was pared by 3 bases and J by 9 bases, with 7 bases of the junction left unmatched.

This rearrangement joins TRBV5-1 to TRBJ2-7; 8 bases map to TRBD1. V shed 10 bases, J shed 1 base, and the junction held 10 bases outside the gene matches. There are 14 residues in the CDR3. Germline assignment: CDR1 SGHRS and CDR2 YFSETQ. CDR3 sequence reads: CAGKPRQGSYEQYF. The CDR3 nucleotides read TGCGCCGGCAAACCTCGACAGGGGTCCTACGAGCAGTACTTC.

The chain uses TRBV15 and TRBJ2-3; TRBD2 matches 8 bases. The junction had 5 bases not matched to a gene; V was cut back by 0 bases and J by 3 bases. The CDR3 runs 16 residues. In germline, CDR1 is LNHNV, CDR2 YYDKDF (reference sequence). CDR3 DNA sequence: TGTGCCACCAGCAGAGAAAAGCGGGAGTATACAGATACGCAGTATTTT. Protein: CATSREKREYTDTQYF.

In its sample, this clone was seen once. The chain has TRBV28 and TRBJ2-7; 8 bases match TRBD1. The V gene end was trimmed by 8 bases and the J gene end by 4 bases; junction bases not matched to a gene: 4. CDR3 size: 12 residues. Per the germline V gene, CDR1 is MDHEN and CDR2 is SYDVKM. The CDR3 loop reads CASGDRGYEQYF. DNA for the CDR3: TGTGCCAGCGGCGACAGGGGTTACGAGCAGTACTTC. The variable domain in full, completed from reference TRBV28 and TRBJ2-7, reads DVKVTQSSRYLVKRTGEKVFLECVQDMDHENMFWYRQDPGLGLRLIYFSYDVKMKEKGDIPEGYSVSREKKERFSLILESASTNQTSMYLCASGDRGYEQYFGPGTRLTVT.

The genes are TRBV7-2 and TRBJ2-1; D perhaps matches TRBD2 (5 bases). Germline V gives CDR1 SGHTA, CDR2 FQGNSA. The CDR3 has 15 amino acids. V was trimmed by 1 base and J by 7 bases, leaving 14 bases between them. CDR3 DNA sequence: TGTGCCAGCAGCTTAGATGGTGCCCCGGGGAATGAGCAGTTCTTC. Translated: CASSLDGAPGNEQFF. The full variable domain, with the rest looked up from reference TRBV7-2 and TRBJ2-1, is GAGVSQSPSNKVTEKGKDVELRCDPISGHTALYWYRQSLGQGLEFLIYFQGNSAPDKSGLPSDRFSAERTGGSVSTLTIQRTQQEDSAVYLCASSLDGAPGNEQFFGPGTRLTVL.

The chain joins TRBV7-2 to TRBJ2-1; 7 bases are a match to TRBD1. CDR3 length: 15 amino acids. The trim removed 6 bases at V and 5 bases at J, leaving 10 bases unmatched. Germline values: CDR1 SGHTA, CDR2 FQGNSA. The chain's CDR3 is CASSSYRGINNEQFF. The CDR3 DNA reads as TGTGCCAGCAGTTCCTACAGGGGTATCAACAATGAGCAGTTCTTC.

The chain is built from TRBV6-1 and TRBJ1-1, with D uncertain. Germline values: CDR1 MNHNS, CDR2 SASEGT. The CDR3 length is 14 residues. V was pared by 6 bases and J by 0 bases, with 11 bases between. CDR3 bases: TGTGCCAGCAGGCCGAGGGCAATGAACACTGAAGCTTTCTTT. Amino acids: CASRPRAMNTEAFF.

The rearrangement links TRBV4-1 to TRBJ1-2; 7 nucleotides agree with TRBD1. The CDR3 contains 16 residues. Germline loops: CDR1 MGHRA, CDR2 YSYEKL. V trimming: 0 bases; J trimming: 4 bases; junction bases outside the gene matches: 8. CDR3 bases: TGCGCCAGCAGCCAAGATATGAAAGGGGGCGGCTATGGCTACACCTTC. Translating gives CASSQDMKGGGYGYTF.

The chain combines TRBV7-9 with TRBJ1-2; 9 positions agree with TRBD1. The V gene's germline CDR1 is SEHNR and CDR2 FQNEAQ (reference sequence). CDR3 length: 14 residues. V trimming: 8 bases; J trimming: 4 bases; junction bases outside the gene matches: 8. Here the CDR3 DNA reads TGTGCCAGCCTGGGGACAGGGCGTCGCTATGGCTACACCTTC. It yields the protein CASLGTGRRYGYTF. The whole variable domain, remainder taken from reference TRBV7-9 and TRBJ1-2, is DTGVSQNPRHKITKRGQNVTFRCDPISEHNRLYWYRQTLGQGPEFLTYFQNEAQLEKSRLLSDRFSAERPKGSFSTLEIQRTEQGDSAMYLCASLGTGRRYGYTFGSGTRLTVV.

The genes are TRBV9 and TRBJ1-1; no reliable D call. The V gene lost 0 bases and the J gene lost 2 bases, with 11 bases spanning the gap. The CDR3 is 15 residues long. Germline V lookup: CDR1 SGDLS, CDR2 YYNGEE. The chain's CDR3 is CASSVDGGQNTEAFF. CDR3 DNA: TGTGCCAGCAGCGTAGATGGAGGGCAAAACACTGAAGCTTTCTTT.